Here is one T cell receptor beta chain with its context. In the authors' workflow: Amplifying reference gene primers gave estimates of nucleated cell counts. Method: immunoSEQ multiplex PCR; TCRdb's copy keeps in-frame clones and lacks some. D and trimming come from the DNA, and the V and J calls and clone size come from that table. The table includes 99,000 or so clones, roughly 89% detected once. The data derive from a study of blood T cell repertoires in COVID-19. The V and J ends lost 4 bases and 2 bases, in that order; junction bases with no gene match: 5. This CDR3 spans 15 amino acids. Germline V CDR1 and CDR2: SGHRS, YFSETQ.

This receptor was obtained from a man between 65 and 79 years old with active or convalescent COVID-19. Sequenced: peripheral blood. The V gene is TRBV5-1, the J gene TRBJ2-7, with TRBD1 matching 11 bases. CDR3 sequence reads: CASSLGQGAAYEQYF. The CDR3 DNA reads as TGCGCCAGCAGCCTCGGACAGGGGGCCGCCTACGAGCAGTACTTC. Full variable domain (remainder filled in from reference TRBV5-1 and TRBJ2-7): KAGVTQTPRYLIKTRGQQVTLSCSPISGHRSVSWYQQTPGQGLQFLFEYFSETQRNKGNFPGRFSGRQFSNSRSEMNVSTLELGDSALYLCASSLGQGAAYEQYFGPGTRLTVT.